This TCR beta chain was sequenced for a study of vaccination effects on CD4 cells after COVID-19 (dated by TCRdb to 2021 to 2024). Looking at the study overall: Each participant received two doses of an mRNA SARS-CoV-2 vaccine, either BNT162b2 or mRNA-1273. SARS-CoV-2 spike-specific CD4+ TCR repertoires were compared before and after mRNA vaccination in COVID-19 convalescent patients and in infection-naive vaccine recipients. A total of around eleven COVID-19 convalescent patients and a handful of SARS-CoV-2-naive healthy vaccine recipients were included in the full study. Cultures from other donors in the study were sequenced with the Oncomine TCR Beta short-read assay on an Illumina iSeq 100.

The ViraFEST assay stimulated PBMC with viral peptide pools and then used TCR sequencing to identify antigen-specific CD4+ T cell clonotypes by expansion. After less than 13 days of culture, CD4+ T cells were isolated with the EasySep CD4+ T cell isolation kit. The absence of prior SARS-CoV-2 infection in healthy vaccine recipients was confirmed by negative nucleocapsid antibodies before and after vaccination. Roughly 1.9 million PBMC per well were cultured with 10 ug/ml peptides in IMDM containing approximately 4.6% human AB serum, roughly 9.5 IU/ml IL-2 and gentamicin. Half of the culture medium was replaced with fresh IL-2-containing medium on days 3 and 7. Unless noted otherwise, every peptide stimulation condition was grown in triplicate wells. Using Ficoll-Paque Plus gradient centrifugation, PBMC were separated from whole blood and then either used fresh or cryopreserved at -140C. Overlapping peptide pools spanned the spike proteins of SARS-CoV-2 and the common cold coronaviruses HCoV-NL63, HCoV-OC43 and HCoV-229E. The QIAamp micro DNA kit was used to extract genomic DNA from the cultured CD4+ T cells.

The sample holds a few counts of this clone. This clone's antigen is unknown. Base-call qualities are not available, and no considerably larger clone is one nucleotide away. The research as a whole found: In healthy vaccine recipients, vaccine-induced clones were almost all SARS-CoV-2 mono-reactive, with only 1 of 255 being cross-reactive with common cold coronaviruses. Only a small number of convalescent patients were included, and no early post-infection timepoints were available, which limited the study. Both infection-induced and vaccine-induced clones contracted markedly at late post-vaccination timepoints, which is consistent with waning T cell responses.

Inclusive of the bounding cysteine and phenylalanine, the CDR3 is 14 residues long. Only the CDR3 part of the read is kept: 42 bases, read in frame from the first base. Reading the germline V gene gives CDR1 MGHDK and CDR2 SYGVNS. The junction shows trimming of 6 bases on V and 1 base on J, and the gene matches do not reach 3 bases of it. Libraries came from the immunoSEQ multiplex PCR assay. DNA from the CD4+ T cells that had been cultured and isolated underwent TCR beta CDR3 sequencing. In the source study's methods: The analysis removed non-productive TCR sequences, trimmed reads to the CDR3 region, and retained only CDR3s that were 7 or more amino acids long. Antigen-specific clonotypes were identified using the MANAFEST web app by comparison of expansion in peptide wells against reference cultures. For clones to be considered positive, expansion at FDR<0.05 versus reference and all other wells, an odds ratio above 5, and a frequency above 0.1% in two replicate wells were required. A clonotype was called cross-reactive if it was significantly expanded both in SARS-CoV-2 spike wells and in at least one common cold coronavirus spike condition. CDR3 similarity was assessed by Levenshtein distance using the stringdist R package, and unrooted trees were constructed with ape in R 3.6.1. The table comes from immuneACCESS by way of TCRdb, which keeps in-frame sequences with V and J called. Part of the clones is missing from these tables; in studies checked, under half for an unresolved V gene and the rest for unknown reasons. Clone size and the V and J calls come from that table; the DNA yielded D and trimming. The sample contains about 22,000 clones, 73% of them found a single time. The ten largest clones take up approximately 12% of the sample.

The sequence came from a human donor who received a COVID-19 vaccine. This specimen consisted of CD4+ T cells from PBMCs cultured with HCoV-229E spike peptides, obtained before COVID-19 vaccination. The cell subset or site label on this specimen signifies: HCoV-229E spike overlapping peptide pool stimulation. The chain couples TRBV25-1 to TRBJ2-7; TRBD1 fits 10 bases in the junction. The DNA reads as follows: TGTGCCAGCAGCCGGGGACAGGGGTCCTACGAGCAGTACTTC. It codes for CASSRGQGSYEQYF.